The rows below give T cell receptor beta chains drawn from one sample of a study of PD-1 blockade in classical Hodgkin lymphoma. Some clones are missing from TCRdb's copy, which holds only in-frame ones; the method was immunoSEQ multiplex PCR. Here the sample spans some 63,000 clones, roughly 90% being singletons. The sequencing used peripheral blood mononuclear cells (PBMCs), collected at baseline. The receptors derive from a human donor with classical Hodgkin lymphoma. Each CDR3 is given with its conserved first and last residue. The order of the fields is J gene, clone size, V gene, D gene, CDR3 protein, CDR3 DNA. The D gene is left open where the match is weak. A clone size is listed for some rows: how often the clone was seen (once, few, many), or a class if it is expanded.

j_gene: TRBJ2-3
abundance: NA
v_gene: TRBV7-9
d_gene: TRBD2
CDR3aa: CASSLGGSRTDTQYF
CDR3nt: TGTGCCAGCAGCTTAGGCGGGAGCAGGACAGATACGCAGTATTTT

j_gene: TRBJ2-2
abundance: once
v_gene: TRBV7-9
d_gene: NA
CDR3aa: CASSLAETRNTGELFF
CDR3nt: TGTGCCAGCAGCTTAGCGGAGACACGGAACACCGGGGAGCTGTTTTTT

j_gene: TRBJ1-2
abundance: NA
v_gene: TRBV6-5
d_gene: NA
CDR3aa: CASSYSKGGNYGYTF
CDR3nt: TGTGCCAGCAGTTACTCGAAGGGGGGGAACTATGGCTACACCTTC

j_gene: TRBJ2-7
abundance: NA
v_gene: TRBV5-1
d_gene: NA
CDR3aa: CASRLGQRANEQYF
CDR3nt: TGCGCCAGCAGACTAGGACAGCGAGCGAACGAGCAGTACTTC

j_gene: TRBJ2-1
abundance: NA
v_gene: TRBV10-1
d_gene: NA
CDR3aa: CASSESETFRNGSYNEQFF
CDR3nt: TGCGCCAGCAGTGAGTCCGAGACTTTTCGTAATGGCTCCTACAATGAGCAGTTCTTC

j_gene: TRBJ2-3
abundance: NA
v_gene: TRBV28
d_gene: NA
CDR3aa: CASSLSQGFSTQYF
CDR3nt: TGTGCCAGCAGTTTATCCCAGGGGTTTAGTACGCAGTATTTT

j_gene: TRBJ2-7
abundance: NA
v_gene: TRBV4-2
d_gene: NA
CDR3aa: CASSQDLSNPTYEQYF
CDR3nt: TGTGCCAGCAGCCAAGATCTTTCAAACCCCACCTACGAGCAGTACTTC

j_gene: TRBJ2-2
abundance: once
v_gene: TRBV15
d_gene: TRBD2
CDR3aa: CATSRASGRFTGELFF
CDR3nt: TGTGCCACCAGCAGAGCTAGCGGGAGGTTCACCGGGGAGCTGTTTTTT

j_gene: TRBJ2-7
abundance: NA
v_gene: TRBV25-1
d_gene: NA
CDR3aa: CATQSDYEQYF
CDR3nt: TGTGCCACCCAGTCGGACTACGAGCAGTACTTC

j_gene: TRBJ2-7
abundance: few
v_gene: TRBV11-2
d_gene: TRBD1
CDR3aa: CASSLNRDSLYEQYF
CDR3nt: TGTGCCAGCAGCTTAAACCGGGACAGCCTCTACGAGCAGTACTTC

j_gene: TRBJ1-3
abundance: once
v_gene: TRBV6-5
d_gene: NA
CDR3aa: CASRAGYGRGNTIYF
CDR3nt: TGTGCCAGCAGGGCGGGATACGGGCGCGGAAACACCATATATTTT